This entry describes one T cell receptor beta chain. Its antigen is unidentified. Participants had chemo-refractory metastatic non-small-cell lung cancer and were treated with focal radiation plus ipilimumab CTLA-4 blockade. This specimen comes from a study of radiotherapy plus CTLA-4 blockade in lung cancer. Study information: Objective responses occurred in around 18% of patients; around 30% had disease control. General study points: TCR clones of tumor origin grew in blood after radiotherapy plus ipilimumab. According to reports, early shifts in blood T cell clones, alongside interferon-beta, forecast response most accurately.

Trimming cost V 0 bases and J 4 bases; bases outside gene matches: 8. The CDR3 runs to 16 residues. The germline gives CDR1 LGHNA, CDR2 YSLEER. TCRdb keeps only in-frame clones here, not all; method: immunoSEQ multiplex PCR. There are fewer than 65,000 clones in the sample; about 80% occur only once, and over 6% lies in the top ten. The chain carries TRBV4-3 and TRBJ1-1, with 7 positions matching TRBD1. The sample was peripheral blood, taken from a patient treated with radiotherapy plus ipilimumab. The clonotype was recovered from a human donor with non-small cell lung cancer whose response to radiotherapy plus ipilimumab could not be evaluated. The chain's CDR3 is CASSQDKTGRGTEAFF. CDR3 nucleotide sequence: TGCGCCAGCAGCCAAGATAAGACAGGGCGGGGCACTGAAGCTTTCTTT.